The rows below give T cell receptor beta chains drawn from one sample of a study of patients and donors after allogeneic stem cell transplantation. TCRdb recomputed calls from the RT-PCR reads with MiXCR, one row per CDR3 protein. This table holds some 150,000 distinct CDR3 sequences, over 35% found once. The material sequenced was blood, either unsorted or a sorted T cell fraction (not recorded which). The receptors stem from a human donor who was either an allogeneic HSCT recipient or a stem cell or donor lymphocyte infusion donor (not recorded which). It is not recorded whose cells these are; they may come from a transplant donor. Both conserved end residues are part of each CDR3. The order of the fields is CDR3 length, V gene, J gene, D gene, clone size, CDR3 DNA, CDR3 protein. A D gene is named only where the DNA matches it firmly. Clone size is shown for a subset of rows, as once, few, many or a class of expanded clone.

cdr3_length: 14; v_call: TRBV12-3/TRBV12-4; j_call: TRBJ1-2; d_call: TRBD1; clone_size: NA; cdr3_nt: TGTGCCAGCAGAGCCCGGACAGGGGGTTGGGGCTACACCTTC; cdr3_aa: CASRARTGGWGYTF
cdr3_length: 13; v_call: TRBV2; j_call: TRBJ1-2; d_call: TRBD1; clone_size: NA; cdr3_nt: TGTGCCAGCAGTCGCAACAGGGGGCTTGGCTACACCTTC; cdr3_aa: CASSRNRGLGYTF
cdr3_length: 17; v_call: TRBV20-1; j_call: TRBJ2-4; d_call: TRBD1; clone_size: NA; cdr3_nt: TGCAGTGCTAGAGGAACCGGGACAGGGGGTGTCAAAAACATTCAGTACTTC; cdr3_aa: CSARGTGTGGVKNIQYF
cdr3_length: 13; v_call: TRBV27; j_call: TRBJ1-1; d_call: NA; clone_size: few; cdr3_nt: TGTGCCAGCAGTTTATGGCAGGGTACTGGAGCTTTCTTT; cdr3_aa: CASSLWQGTGAFF
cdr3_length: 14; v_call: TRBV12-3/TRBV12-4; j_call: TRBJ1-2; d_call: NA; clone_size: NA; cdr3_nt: TGTGCCAGCAGTACTCTGGGTGCTAACTATGGCTACACCTTC; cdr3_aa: CASSTLGANYGYTF
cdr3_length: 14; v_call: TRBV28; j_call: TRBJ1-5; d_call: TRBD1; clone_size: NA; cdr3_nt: TGTGCCAGCCTCGACAGGGGAATAGGTCAGCCCCAGCATTTT; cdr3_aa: CASLDRGIGQPQHF
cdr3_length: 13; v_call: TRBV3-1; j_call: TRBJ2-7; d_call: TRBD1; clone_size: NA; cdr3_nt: TGTGCCAGCAGCCAAGATCTACAGGGGCTTGAGTACTTC; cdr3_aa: CASSQDLQGLEYF
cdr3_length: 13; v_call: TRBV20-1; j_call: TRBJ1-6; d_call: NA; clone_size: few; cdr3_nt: TGCAGTGCTAGTATGGGACCGCTCTCCCCCCTCCACTTT; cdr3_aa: CSASMGPLSPLHF
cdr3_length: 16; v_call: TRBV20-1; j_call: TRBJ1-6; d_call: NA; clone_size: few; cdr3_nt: TGCAGTGCTAGAGATGGAGAGGTCGGTCATAATTCACCCCTCCACTTT; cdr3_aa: CSARDGEVGHNSPLHF
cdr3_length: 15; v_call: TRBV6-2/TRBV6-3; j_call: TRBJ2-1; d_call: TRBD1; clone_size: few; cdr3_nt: TGTGCCAGCAGTTTCCGGGACAGGGGCCACAATGAGCAGTTCTTC; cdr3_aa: CASSFRDRGHNEQFF
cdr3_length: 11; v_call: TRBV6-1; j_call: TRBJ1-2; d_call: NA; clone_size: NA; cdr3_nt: TGTGCCAGCAGCGCTCAATATCGCTACACCTTC; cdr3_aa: CASSAQYRYTF
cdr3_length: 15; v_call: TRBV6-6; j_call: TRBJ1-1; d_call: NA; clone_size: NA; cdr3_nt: TGTGCCAGCAGTCGTCCGGGTGCGGAGGGCACTGAAGCTTTCTTT; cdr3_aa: CASSRPGAEGTEAFF
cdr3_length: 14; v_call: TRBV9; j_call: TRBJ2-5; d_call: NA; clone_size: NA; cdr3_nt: TGTGCCAGCAGCCCAGCGGGTAACCAAGAGACCCAGTACTTC; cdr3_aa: CASSPAGNQETQYF
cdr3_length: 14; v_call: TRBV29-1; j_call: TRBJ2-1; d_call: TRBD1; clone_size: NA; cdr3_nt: TGCAGCGTTGATCCGGGACAGGGGTTGAATGAGCAGTTCTTC; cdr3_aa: CSVDPGQGLNEQFF
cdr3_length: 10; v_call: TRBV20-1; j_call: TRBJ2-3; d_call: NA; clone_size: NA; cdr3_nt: TGCAGTGCTAGCGGGGAGACGCAGTATTTT; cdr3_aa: CSASGETQYF
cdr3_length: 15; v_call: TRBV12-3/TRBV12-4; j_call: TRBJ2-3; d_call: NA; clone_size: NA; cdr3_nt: TGTGCCAGCAGTTTAGACTGGGCTTTCACAGATACGCAGTATTTT; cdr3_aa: CASSLDWAFTDTQYF
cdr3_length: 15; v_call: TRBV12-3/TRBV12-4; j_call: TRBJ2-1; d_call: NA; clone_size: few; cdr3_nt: TGTGCCAGCAGCCCCCCGGGACTTACCTACAATGAGCAGTTCTTC; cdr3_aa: CASSPPGLTYNEQFF
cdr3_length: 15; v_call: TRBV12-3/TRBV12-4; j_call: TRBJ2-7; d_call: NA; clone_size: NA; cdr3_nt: TGTGCCAGCAGTTTCCTCGGAGACACTAGCTACGAGCAGTACTTC; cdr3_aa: CASSFLGDTSYEQYF
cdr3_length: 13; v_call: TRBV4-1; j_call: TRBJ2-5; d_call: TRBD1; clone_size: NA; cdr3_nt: TGCGCCAGCAGCCTCGGACAGGGAGAGACCCAGTACTTC; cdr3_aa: CASSLGQGETQYF
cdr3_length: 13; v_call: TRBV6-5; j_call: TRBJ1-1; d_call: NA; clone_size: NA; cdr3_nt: TGTGCCAGCAGTTACTCGAGGCAGCAAGAAGCTTTCTTT; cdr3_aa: CASSYSRQQEAFF
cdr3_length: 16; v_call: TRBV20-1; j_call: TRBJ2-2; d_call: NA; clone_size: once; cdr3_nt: TGCAGTGCTAGAGACGGGACACCCTCGTCCACCGGGGAGCTGTTTTTT; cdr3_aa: CSARDGTPSSTGELFF
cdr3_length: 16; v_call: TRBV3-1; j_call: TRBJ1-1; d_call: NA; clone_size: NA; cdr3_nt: TGTGCCAGCAGTGCCCGAAATGAGGGGGATGACACTGAAGCTTTCTTT; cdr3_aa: CASSARNEGDDTEAFF
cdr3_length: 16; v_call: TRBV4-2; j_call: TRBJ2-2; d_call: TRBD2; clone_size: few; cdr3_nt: TGTGCCAGCAGCCAAGATCTAGCGGGGGTGTTTGGGGAGCTGTTTTTT; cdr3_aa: CASSQDLAGVFGELFF
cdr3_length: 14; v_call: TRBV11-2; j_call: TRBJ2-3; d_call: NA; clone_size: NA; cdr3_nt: TGTGCCAGCAGCTCGTCACCCATCACAGATACGCAGTATTTT; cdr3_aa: CASSSSPITDTQYF
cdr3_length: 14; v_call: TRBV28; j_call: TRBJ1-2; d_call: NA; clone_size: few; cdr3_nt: TGTGCCAGCAGAATTGTCAGGGGCCTATTAGGCTACACCTTC; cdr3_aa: CASRIVRGLLGYTF
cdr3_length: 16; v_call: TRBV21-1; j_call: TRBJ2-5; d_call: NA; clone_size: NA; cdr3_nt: TGTGCCAGCAGCAACTCCGGGACTAGCGGTATGGAGACCCAGTACTTC; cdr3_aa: CASSNSGTSGMETQYF
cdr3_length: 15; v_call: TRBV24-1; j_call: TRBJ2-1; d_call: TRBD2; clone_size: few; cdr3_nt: TGTGCCACCAGTGATCCCGGGACTAGCATCGATGAGCAGTTCTTC; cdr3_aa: CATSDPGTSIDEQFF
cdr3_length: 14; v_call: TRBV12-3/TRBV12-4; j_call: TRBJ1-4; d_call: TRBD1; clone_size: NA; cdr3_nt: TGTGCCAGCAGTTGGGACAGGGGGAATGAAAAACTGTTTTTT; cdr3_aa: CASSWDRGNEKLFF
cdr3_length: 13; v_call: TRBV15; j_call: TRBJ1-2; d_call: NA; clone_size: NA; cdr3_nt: TGTGCCACCAGCAGTCGGACTTCTGATGGCTACACCTTC; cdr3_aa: CATSSRTSDGYTF
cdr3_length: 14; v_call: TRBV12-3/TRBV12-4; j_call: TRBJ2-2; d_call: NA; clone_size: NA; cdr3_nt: TGTGCCAGCAGTCCGGGCCTGAACACCGGGGAGCTGTTTTTT; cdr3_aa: CASSPGLNTGELFF
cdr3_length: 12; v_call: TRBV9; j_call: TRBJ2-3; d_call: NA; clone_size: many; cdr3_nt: TGTGCCAGCAGCGCCAACACAGATACGCAGTATTTT; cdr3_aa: CASSANTDTQYF
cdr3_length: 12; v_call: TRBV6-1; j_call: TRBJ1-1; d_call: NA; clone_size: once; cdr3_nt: TGTGCCAGCAGTGTGTTTCAGGCTGAAGCTTTCTTT; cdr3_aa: CASSVFQAEAFF
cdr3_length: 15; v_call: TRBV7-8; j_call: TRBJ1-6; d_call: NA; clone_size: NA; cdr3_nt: TGTGCCAGCAGCTTAGGAGGCCAGGCGGGCTCACCCCTCCACTTT; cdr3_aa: CASSLGGQAGSPLHF
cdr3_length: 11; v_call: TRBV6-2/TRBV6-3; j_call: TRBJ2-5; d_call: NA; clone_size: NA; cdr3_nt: TGTGCCAGCAGCCGCCAAGAGACCCAGTACTTC; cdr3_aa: CASSRQETQYF
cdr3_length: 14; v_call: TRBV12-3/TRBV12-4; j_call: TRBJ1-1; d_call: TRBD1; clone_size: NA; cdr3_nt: TGTGCCAGCAGGACAGGGTTTAGGGACACTGAAGCTTTCTTT; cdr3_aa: CASRTGFRDTEAFF
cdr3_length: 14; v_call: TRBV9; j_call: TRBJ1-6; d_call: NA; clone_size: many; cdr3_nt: TGTGCCAGCAGCGTAACACAAACTAATTCACCCCTCCACTTT; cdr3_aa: CASSVTQTNSPLHF